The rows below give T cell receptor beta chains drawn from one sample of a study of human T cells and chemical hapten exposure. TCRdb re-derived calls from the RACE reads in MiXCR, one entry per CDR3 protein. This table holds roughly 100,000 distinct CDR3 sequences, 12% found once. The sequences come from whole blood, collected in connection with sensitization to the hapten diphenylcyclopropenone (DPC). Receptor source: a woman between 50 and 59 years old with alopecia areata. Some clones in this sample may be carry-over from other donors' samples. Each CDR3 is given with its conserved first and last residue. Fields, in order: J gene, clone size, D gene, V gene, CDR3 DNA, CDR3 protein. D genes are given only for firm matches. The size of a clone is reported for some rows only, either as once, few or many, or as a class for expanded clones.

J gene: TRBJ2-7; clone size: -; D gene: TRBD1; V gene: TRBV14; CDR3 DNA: TGTGCCAGCAGCCAAAGGTCGACAGGGAACTACGAGCAGTACTTC; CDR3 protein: CASSQRSTGNYEQYF
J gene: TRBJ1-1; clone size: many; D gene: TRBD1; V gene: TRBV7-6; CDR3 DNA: TGTGCCAGCAGCTCCCCAGGGGGCGCGAACACTGAAGCTTTCTTT; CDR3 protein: CASSSPGGANTEAFF
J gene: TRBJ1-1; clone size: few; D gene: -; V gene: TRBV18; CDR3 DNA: TGTGCCAGCTCACCAGTCGCAAACACTGAAGCTTTCTTT; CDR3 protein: CASSPVANTEAFF
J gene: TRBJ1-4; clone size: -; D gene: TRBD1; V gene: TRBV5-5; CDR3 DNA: TGTGCCAGCGGACAGGTAGCAACTAATGAAAAACTGTTTTTT; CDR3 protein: CASGQVATNEKLFF
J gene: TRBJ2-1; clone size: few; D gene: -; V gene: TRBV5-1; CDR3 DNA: TGCGCCAGCAGCTTGGTGGCTACGGTCCAGGGAGTCGACAATGAGCAGTTCTTC; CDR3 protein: CASSLVATVQGVDNEQFF
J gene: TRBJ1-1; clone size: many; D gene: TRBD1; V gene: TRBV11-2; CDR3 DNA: TGTGCCAGCAGCATGATGACAGGGGGTGCGACTGAAGCTTTCTTT; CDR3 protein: CASSMMTGGATEAFF
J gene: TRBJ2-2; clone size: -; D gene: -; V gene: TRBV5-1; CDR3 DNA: TGCGCCAGCAGCTCCGAGGGTACGGGAGTGGCCGGGGAGCTGTTTTTT; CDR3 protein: CASSSEGTGVAGELFF
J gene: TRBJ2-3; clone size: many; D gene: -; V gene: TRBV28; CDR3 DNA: TGTGCCAGCAGCCCCGGGGACTCGGGGGATACGCAGTATTTT; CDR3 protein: CASSPGDSGDTQYF
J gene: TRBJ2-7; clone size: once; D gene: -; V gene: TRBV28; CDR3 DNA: TGTGCCAGCAGCACAGGGTACGAGCAGTACTTC; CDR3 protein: CASSTGYEQYF
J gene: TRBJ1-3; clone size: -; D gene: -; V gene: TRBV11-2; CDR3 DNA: TGTGCCAGCAGCCCTCGATGGGGGCCCGGAAACACCATATATTTT; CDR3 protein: CASSPRWGPGNTIYF
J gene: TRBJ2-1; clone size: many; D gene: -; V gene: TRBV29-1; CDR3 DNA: TGCAGCGTTGAAATCAGCCGCTCCTACAATGAGCAGTTCTTC; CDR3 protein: CSVEISRSYNEQFF
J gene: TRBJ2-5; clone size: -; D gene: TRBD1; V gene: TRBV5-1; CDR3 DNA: TGCGCCAGCTATCCACAGGGGCAAGAGACCCAGTACTTC; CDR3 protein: CASYPQGQETQYF
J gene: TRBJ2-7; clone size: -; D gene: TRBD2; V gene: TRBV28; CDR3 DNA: TGTGCCAGCGAAAGAAGCGGGACCGCCGCCTACGAGCAGTACTTC; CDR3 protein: CASERSGTAAYEQYF
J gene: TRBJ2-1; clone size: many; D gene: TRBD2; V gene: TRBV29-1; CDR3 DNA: TGCAGCGCCCTAGCGGGACTCCACTACAATGAGCAGTTCTTC; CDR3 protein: CSALAGLHYNEQFF
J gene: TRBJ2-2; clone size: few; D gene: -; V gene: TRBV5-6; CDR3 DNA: TGTGCCAGCAGTTTTGACAATAGGGAGCTGTTTTTT; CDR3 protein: CASSFDNRELFF
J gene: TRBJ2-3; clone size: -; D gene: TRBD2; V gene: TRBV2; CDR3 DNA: TGTGCCAGCGGTGGGGAGGGTCTCCGCACAGATACGCAGTATTTT; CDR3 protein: CASGGEGLRTDTQYF
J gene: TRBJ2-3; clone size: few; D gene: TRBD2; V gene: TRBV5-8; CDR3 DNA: TGTGCCAGCAGAACGACTAGCGGGAACACAGATACGCAGTATTTT; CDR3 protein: CASRTTSGNTDTQYF
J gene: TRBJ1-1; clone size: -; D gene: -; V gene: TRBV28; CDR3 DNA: TGTGCCAGCAGTTTATCTGGCGGAGAAAACACTGAAGCTTTCTTT; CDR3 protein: CASSLSGGENTEAFF
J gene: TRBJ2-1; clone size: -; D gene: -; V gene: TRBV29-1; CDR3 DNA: TGCAGCGTTGCCAGGAGCTCCTACAATGAGCAGTTCTTC; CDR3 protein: CSVARSSYNEQFF
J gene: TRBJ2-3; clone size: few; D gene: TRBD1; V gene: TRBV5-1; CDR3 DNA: TGCGCCAGCAGCTTGGGGCAGGGGGCTAGAGATACGCAGTATTTT; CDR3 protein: CASSLGQGARDTQYF
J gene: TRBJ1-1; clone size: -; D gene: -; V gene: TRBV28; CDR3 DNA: TGTGCCAGCAGCAAGACAGTGCGCACCACTGAAGCTTTCTTT; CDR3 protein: CASSKTVRTTEAFF
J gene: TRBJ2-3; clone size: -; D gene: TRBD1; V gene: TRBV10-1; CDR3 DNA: TGCGCCAGCAGTGGACAGGGCTCAGATACGCAGTATTTT; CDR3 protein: CASSGQGSDTQYF
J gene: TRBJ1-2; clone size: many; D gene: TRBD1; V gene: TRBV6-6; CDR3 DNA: TGTGCCAGCAGTTTACCCCAGACAGGGGATGGCTACACCTTC; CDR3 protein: CASSLPQTGDGYTF
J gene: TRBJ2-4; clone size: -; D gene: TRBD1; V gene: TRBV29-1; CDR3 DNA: TGCAGCGTTGCAGCCAATACAGGGGGAAACATTCAGTACTTC; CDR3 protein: CSVAANTGGNIQYF
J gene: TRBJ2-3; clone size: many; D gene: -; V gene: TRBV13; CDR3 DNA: TGTGCCAGCAGCTTGGGGCGGAACACAGATACGCAGTATTTT; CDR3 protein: CASSLGRNTDTQYF
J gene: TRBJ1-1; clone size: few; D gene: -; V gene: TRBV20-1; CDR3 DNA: TGCAGTGCTCCGAAAGACGTAGAAGCTTTCTTT; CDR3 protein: CSAPKDVEAFF
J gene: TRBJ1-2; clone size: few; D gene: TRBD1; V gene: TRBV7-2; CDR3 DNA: TGTGCCAGCAGCCCGGACAGGGGTCGAGTCTATGGCTACACCTTC; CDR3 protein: CASSPDRGRVYGYTF
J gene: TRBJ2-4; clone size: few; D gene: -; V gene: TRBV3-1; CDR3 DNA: TGTGCCAGCAGCCAAAGACGAAGCAATGGCATTCAGTACTTC; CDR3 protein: CASSQRRSNGIQYF
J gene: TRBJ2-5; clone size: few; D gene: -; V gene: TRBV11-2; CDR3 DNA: TGTGCCAGCAGCTTTGGAGTAGAGACCCAGTACTTC; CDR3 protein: CASSFGVETQYF